This TCR beta chain was found in a study of OX40 agonist ivuxolimab in advanced cancers. The CDR3 is 16 amino acids. Germline V gives CDR1 LNHNV, CDR2 YYDKDF (reference sequence). The V segment lost 3 bases and the J segment 8 bases; nucleotides outside the gene matches: 15. Sequencing used immunoSEQ multiplex PCR; TCRdb keeps in-frame clones, though not all of them. The profile shows approximately 50,000 clones, about nine tenths of them singletons. The sequence was obtained from an adult with an advanced solid tumor such as melanoma, head and neck, liver or kidney cancer. The sequences come from CD4+ or CD8+ T cells sorted from blood, collected in a trial of the OX40 agonist ivuxolimab. This chain connects TRBV15 to TRBJ1-2; 7 bases are a match to TRBD1. CDR3: CATSRDRLRQGVGYTF. The CDR3 nucleotides read TGTGCCACCAGCAGGGATCGACTACGTCAGGGGGTCGGCTACACCTTC.